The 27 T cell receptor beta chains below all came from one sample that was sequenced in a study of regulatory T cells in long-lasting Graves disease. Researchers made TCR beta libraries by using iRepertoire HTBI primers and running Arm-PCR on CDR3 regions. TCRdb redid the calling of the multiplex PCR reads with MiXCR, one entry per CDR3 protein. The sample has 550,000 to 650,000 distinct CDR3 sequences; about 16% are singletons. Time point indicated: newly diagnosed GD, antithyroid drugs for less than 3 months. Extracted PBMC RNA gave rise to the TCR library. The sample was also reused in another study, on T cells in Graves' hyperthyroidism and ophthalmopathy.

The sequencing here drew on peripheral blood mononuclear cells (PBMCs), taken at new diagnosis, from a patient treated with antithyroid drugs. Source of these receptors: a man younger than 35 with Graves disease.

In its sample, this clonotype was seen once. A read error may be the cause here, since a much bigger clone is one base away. The CDR3 spells CVRPTGGGFIDIQYF. The CDR3 nucleotides are TGTGTCAGACCCACCGGCGGGGGTTTTATAGACATTCAGTACTTC. The chain has TRBV6-1 and TRBJ2-4; 7 nucleotides align to TRBD2. The CDR3 has 15 residues. Germline V gives CDR1 MNHNS, CDR2 SASEGT.

The CDR3 reads CASSYRDGPTEQYF. Written as DNA, the CDR3 is TGTGCCAGCAGCTATCGGGACGGACCTACGGAGCAGTACTTC. The V gene is TRBV7-9, the J gene TRBJ2-7, with D perhaps TRBD1 or TRBD2 (5 bases each). Between the trimmed V and J ends, which lost 4 bases and 7 bases, there was a span of 17 bases. The germline gives CDR1 SEHNR, CDR2 FQNEAQ (reference sequence). The CDR3 has 14 amino acids.

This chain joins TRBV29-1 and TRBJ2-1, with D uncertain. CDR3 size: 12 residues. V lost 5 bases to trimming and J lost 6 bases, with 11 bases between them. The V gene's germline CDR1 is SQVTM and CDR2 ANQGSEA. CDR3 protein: CSVPGAANEQFF. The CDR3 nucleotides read TGCAGCGTTCCCGGAGCCGCCAATGAGCAGTTCTTC.

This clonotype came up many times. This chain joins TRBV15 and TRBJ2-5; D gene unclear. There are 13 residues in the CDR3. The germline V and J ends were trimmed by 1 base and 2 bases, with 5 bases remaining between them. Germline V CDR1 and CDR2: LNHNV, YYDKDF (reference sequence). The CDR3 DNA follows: TGTGCCACCAGCAGAGCGCGGCAAGAGACCCAGTACTTC. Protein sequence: CATSRARQETQYF.

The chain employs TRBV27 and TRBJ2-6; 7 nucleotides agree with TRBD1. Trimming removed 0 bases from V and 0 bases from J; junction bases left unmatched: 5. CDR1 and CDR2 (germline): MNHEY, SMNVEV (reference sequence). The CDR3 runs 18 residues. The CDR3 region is CASSLSRGQSSGANVLTF. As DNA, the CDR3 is TGTGCCAGCAGTTTATCAAGGGGGCAAAGCTCTGGGGCCAACGTCCTGACTTTC.

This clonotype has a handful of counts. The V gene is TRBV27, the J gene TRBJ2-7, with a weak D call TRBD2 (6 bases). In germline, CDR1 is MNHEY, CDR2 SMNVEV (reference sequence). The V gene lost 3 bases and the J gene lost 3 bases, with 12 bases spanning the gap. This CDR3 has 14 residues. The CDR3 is CASSFGLGGYEQYF. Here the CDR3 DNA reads TGTGCCAGCAGTTTCGGATTGGGGGGCTACGAGCAGTACTTC.

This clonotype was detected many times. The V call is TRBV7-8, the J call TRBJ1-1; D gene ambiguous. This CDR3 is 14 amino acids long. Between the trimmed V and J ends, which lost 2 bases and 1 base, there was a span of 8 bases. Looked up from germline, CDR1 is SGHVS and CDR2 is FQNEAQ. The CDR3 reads CASSLSETNTEAFF. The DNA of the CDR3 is TGTGCCAGCAGCTTATCTGAGACGAACACTGAAGCTTTCTTT.

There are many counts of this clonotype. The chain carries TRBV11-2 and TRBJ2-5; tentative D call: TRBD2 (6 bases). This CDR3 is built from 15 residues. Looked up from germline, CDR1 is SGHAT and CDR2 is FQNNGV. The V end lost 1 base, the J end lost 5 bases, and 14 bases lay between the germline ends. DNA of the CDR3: TGTGCCAGCAGCTTAGGCGAGACTAGGATGGAGACCCAGTACTTC. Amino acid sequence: CASSLGETRMETQYF.

The CDR3 coding sequence is TGTGCCAGCAGCTCACGACTAGCGGGAGTACTCAATGAGCAGTTCTTC. It yields the protein CASSSRLAGVLNEQFF. The chain links TRBV5-4 to TRBJ2-1; 12 bases agree with TRBD2. This CDR3 contains 16 residues. V lost 3 bases, J lost 6 bases, and 7 bases stayed unmatched. Per the germline V gene, CDR1 is SGHNT and CDR2 is YYREEE (reference sequence).

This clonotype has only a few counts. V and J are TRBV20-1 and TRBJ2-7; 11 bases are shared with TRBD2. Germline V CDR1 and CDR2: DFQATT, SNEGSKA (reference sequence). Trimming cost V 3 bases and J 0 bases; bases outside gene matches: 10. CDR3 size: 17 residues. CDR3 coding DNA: TGCAGTGCTAGTGGTACTAGCGGGAGTGACGGCTCCTACGAGCAGTACTTC. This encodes CSASGTSGSDGSYEQYF.

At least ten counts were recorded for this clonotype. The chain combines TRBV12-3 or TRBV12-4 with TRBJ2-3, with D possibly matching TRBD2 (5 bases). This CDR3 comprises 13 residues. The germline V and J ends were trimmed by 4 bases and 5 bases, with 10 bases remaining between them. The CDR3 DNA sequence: TGTGCCAGCAGTTCCTCCCGGGGAGATACGCAGTATTTT. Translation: CASSSSRGDTQYF.

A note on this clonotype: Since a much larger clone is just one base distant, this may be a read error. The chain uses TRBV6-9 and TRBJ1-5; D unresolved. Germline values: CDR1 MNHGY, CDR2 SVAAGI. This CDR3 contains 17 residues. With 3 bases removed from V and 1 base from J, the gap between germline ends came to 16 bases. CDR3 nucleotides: TGTGCCAGCAGTTACCTCGTCCTACGGGTGAGCAATCAGCCCCAGCATTTT. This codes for CASSYLVLRVSNQPQHF.

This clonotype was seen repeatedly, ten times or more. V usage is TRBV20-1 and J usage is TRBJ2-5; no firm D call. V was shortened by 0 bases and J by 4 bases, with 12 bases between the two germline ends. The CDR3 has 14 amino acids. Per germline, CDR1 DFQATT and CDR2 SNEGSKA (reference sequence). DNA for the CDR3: TGCAGTGCTAGAGATATGGGTGGACGAGAGACCCAGTACTTC. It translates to CSARDMGGRETQYF.

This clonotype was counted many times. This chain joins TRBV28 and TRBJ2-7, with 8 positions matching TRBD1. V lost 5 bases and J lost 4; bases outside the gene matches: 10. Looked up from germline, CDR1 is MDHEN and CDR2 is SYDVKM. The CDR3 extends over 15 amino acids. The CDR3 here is CASSPPGQAYYEQYF. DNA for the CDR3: TGTGCCAGCAGTCCTCCGGGACAGGCGTATTACGAGCAGTACTTC.

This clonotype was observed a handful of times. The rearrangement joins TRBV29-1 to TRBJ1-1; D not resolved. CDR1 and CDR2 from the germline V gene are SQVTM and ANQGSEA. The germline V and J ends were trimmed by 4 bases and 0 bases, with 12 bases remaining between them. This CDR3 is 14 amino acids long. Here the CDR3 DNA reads TGCAGCGTTGCGGGGATTCAGATGAACACTGAAGCTTTCTTT. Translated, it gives CSVAGIQMNTEAFF.

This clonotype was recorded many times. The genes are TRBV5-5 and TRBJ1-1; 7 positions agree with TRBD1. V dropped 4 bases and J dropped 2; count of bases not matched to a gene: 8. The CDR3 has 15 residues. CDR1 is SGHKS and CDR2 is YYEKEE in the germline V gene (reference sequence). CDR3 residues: CASSRNTGDNTEAFF. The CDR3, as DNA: TGTGCCAGCAGCCGAAATACAGGGGATAACACTGAAGCTTTCTTT.

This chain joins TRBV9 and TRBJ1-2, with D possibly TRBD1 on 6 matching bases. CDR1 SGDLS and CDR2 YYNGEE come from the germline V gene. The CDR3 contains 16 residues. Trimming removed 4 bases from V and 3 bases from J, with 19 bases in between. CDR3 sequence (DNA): TGTGCCAGCAGCCCCTCAGGGGCCAGCTTATACTATGGCTACACCTTC. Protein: CASSPSGASLYYGYTF.

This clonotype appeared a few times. The CDR3 nucleotides are TGTGCCACCTCAGTGGTCAGCACCGGGGAGCTGTTTTTT. Translated, it gives CATSVVSTGELFF. The chain is built from TRBV2 and TRBJ2-2; D unclear. Trimming stripped 10 bases from V and 4 bases from J, with 13 bases between. This CDR3 is 13 amino acids long. Germline V CDR1 and CDR2: SNHLY, FYNNEI.

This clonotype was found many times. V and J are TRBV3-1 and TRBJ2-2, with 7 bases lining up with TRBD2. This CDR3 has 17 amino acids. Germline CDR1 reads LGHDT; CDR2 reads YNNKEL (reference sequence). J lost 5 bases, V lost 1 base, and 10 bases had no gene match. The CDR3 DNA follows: TGTGCCAGCAGCCAAGTGGGTCGGGACTACCAAACCGGGGAGCTGTTTTTT. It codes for CASSQVGRDYQTGELFF.

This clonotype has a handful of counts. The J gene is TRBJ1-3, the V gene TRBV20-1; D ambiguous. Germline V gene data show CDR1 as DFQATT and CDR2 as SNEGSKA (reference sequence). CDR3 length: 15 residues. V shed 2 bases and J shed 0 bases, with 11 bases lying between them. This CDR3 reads CSARTNTRSGNTIYF. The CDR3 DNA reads TGCAGTGCTAGAACCAACACCCGCTCTGGAAACACCATATATTTT.

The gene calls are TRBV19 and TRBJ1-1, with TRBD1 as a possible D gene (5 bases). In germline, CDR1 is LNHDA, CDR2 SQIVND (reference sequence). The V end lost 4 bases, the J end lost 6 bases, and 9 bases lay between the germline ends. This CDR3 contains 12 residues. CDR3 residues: CASSTLGAEAFF. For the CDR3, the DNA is TGTGCCAGTAGTACCCTGGGGGCTGAAGCTTTCTTT.

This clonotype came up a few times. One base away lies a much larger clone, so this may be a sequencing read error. CDR3 in DNA: TGTGCCAGCAGTTTCCCCGGGATGGATGGCTACACCTTC. Translation gives CASSFPGMDGYTF. The rearrangement links TRBV28 to TRBJ1-2; unclear D gene. Per germline, CDR1 MDHEN and CDR2 SYDVKM. The CDR3 has 13 amino acids. Trimming stripped 3 bases from V and 6 bases from J, with 11 bases between.

The CDR3 DNA sequence: TGTGCCACGAGTGAGACTAGCGGGAGCCGGAACACCGGGGAGCTGTTTTTT. Protein product: CATSETSGSRNTGELFF. The V and J genes are TRBV30 and TRBJ2-2; TRBD2 matches at 12 bases. From germline, CDR1 is GTSNPN and CDR2 SVGIG (reference sequence). The ends lost 8 bases at V and 1 base at J; junction bases unmatched: 11. This CDR3 spans 17 amino acids.

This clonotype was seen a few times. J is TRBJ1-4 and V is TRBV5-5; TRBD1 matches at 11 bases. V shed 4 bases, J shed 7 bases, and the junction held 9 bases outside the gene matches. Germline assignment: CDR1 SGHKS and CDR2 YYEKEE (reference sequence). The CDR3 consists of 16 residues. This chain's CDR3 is CASSAGQGANREKLFF. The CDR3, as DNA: TGTGCCAGCAGCGCAGGACAGGGGGCGAATCGTGAAAAACTGTTTTTT. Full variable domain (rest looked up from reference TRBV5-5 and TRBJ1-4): DAGVTQSPTHLIKTRGQQVTLRCSPISGHKSVSWYQQVLGQGPQFIFQYYEKEERGRGNFPDRFSARQFPNYSSELNVNALLLGDSALYLCASSAGQGANREKLFFGSGTQLSVL.

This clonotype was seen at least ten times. Written as DNA, the CDR3 is TGTGCCAGTAGTAGAGCGGGGATGGATGCCCAGTACTTC. It specifies CASSRAGMDAQYF. V is TRBV19 and J is TRBJ2-5, with 7 bases aligning to TRBD2. The CDR3 loop spans 13 amino acids. Germline CDR1 is LNHDA and CDR2 is SQIVND (reference sequence). The junction had 8 bases not matched to a gene; V was cut back by 4 bases and J by 9 bases.

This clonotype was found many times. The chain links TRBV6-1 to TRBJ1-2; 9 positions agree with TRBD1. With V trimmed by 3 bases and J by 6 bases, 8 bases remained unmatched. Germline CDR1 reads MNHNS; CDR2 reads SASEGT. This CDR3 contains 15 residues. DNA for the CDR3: TGTGCCAGCAGTGACGGAAACTGGGACAGGGATGGCTACACCTTC. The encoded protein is CASSDGNWDRDGYTF.

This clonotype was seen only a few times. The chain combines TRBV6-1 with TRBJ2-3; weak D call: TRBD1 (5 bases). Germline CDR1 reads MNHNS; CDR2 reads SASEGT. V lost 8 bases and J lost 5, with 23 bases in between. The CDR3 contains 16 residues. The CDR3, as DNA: TGTGCCAGCGCCTCGTTCGGGCAGGGATTTCTAGATACGCAGTATTTT. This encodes CASASFGQGFLDTQYF.